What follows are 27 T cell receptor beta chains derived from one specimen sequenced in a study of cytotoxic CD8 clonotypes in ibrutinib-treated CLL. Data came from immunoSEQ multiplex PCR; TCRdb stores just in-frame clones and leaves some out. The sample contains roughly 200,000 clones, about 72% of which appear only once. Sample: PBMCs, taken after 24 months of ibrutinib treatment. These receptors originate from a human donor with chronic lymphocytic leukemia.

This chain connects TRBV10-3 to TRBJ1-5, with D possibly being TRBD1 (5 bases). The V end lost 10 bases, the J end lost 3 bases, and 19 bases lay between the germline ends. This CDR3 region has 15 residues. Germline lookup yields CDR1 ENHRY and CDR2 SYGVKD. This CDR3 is CATRDGLSPNQPQHF. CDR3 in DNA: TGTGCCACCAGGGACGGTCTCAGCCCCAATCAGCCCCAGCATTTT.

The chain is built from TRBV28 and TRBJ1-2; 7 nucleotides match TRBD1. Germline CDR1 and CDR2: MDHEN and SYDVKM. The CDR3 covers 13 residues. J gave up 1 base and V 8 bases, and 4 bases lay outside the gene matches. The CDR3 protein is CASRDSINYGYTF. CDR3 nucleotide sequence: TGTGCCAGCCGGGACAGCATTAACTATGGCTACACCTTC.

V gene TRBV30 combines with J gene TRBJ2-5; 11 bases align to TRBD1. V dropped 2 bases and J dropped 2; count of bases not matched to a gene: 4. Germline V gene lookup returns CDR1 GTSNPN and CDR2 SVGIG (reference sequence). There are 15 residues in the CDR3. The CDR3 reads CAWSTGTGGQETQYF. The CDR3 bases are TGTGCCTGGAGTACCGGGACAGGGGGTCAAGAGACCCAGTACTTC.

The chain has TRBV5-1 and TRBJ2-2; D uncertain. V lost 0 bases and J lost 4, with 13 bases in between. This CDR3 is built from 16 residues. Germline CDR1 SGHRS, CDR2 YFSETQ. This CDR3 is CASSLEGPRVTGELFF. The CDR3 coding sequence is TGCGCCAGCAGCTTGGAAGGGCCGCGTGTCACCGGGGAGCTGTTTTTT. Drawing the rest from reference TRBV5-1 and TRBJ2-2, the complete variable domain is KAGVTQTPRYLIKTRGQQVTLSCSPISGHRSVSWYQQTPGQGLQFLFEYFSETQRNKGNFPGRFSGRQFSNSRSEMNVSTLELGDSALYLCASSLEGPRVTGELFFGEGSRLTVL.

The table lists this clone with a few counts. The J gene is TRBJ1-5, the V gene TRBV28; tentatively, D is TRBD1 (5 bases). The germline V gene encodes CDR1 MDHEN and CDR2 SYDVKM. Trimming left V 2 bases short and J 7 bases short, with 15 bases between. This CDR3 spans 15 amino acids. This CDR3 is CASSLNKQGKQPQHF. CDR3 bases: TGTGCCAGCAGTTTAAATAAGCAGGGAAAACAGCCCCAGCATTTT.

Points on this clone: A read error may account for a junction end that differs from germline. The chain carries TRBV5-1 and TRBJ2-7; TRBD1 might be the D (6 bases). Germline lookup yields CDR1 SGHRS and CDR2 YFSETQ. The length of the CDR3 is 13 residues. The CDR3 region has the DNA TGCGCCAGCAGCTCCGTTGGGGGCAGCCACTTTCACTTC. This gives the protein CASSSVGGSHFHF. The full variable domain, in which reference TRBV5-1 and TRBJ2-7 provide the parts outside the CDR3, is KAGVTQTPRYLIKTRGQQVTLSCSPISGHRSVSWYQQTPGQGLQFLFEYFSETQRNKGNFPGRFSGRQFSNSRSEMNVSTLELGDSALYLCASSSVGGSHFHFGPGTRLTVT.

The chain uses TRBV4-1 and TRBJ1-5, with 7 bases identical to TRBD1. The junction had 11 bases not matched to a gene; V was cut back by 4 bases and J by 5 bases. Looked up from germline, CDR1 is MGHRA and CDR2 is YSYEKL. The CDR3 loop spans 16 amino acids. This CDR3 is CASSLHSDREDQPQHF. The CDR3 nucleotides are TGCGCCAGCAGCCTCCATTCTGACAGGGAGGATCAGCCCCAGCATTTT.

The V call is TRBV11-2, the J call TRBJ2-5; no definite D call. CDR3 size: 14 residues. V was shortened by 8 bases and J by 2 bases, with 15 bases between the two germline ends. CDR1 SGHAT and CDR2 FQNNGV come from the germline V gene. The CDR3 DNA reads TGTGCCAGCGGACCGGGCTACCTTCAAGAGACCCAGTACTTC. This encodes CASGPGYLQETQYF.

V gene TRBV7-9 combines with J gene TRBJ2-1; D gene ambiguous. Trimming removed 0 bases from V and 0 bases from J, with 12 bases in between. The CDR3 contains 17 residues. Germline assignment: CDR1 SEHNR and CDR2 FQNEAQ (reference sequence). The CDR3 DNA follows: TGTGCCAGCAGCTTAGCGGCTCATTGGGGCTCCTACAATGAGCAGTTCTTC. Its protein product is CASSLAAHWGSYNEQFF.

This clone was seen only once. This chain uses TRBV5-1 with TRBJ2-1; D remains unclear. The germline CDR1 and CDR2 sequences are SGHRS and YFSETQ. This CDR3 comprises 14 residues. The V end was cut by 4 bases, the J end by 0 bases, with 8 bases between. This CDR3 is CASSETDSYNEQFF. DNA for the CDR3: TGCGCCAGCAGCGAGACTGACTCCTACAATGAGCAGTTCTTC.

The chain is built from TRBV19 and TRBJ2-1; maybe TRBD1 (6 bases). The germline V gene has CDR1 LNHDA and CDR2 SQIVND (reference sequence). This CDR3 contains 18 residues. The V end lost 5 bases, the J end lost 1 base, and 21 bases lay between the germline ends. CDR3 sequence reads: CASSLDPGHTPSYNEQFF. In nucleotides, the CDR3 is TGTGCCAGTAGTCTTGATCCGGGACATACACCTTCCTACAATGAGCAGTTCTTC.

CDR3 in amino acids: CASRGRWGQGQETQYF. The CDR3, as DNA: TGTGCCAGCAGAGGCCGCTGGGGACAGGGCCAAGAGACCCAGTACTTC. The chain combines TRBV11-2 with TRBJ2-5, with TRBD1 matching 9 bases. This CDR3 has 16 amino acids. With 6 bases clipped from V and 1 base from J, the junction kept 9 bases outside the gene matches. The V gene's germline CDR1 is SGHAT and CDR2 FQNNGV.

The CDR3 spells CASSQPRRSYEQYF. DNA for the CDR3: TGCGCCAGCAGCCAACCAAGGCGGAGCTACGAGCAGTACTTC. The chain has TRBV4-1 and TRBJ2-7; D unresolved. Germline values: CDR1 MGHRA, CDR2 YSYEKL. The V end lost 2 bases, the J end lost 3 bases, and 11 bases lay between the germline ends. The CDR3 contains 14 residues.

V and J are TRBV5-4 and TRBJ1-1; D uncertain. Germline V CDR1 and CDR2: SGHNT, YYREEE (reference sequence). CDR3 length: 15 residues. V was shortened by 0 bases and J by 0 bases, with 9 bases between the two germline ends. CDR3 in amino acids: CASSLEPAMNTEAFF. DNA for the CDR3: TGTGCCAGCAGCTTGGAACCAGCCATGAACACTGAAGCTTTCTTT. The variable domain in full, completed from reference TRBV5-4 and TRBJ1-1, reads ETGVTQSPTHLIKTRGQQVTLRCSSQSGHNTVSWYQQALGQGPQFIFQYYREEENGRGNFPPRFSGLQFPNYSSELNVNALELDDSALYLCASSLEPAMNTEAFFGQGTRLTVV.

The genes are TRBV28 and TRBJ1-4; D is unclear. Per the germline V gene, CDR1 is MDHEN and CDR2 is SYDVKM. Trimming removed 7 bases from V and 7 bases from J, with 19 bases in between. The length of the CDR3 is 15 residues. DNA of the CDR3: TGTGCCAGCAATTCCGAGGGCCGGATTGGTGAAAAACTGTTTTTT. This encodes CASNSEGRIGEKLFF.

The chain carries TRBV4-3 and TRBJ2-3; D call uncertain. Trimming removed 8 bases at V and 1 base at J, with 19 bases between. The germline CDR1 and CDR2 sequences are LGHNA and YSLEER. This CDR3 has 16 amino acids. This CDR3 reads CASLLNVGGGTDTQYF. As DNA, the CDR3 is TGCGCCAGCCTCCTAAACGTAGGTGGGGGCACAGATACGCAGTATTTT.

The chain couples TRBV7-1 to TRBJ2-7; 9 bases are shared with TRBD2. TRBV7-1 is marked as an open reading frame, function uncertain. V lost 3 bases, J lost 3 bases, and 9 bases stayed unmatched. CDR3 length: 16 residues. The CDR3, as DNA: TGTGCCAGCAGCTCCTACGCCGCGGGAGGGGGCTACGAGCAGTACTTC. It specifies CASSSYAAGGGYEQYF.

As DNA, the CDR3 is TGTGCCAGCAGTCTTGGGGTAAACTATGGCTACACCTTC. Its protein product is CASSLGVNYGYTF. The J gene is TRBJ1-2, the V gene TRBV6-5; D is uncertain. This CDR3 contains 13 residues. Trimming cost V 5 bases and J 2 bases, with 9 bases left between them. CDR1 and CDR2 from the germline V gene are MNHEY and SVGAGI.

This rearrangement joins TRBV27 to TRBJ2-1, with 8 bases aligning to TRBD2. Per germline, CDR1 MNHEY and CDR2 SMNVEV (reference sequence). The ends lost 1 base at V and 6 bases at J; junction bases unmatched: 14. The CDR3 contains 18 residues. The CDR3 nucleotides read TGTGCCAGCAGTTTATTCTCCGGACTAGCCGGAGCTGGCAATGAGCAGTTCTTC. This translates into CASSLFSGLAGAGNEQFF.

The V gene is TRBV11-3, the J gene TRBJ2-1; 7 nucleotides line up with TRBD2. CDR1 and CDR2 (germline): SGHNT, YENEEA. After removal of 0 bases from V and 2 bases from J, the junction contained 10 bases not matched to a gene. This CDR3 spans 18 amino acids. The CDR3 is CASSLDHLSGITYNEQFF. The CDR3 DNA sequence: TGTGCCAGCAGCTTAGATCATTTGAGCGGGATTACCTACAATGAGCAGTTCTTC.

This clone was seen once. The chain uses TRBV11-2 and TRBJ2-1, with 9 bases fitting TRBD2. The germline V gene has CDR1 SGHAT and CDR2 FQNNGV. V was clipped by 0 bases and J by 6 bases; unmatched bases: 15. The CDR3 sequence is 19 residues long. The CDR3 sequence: CASSLDVRPAGGTGNEQFF. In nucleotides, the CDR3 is TGTGCCAGCAGCTTAGATGTAAGGCCGGCGGGAGGGACGGGCAATGAGCAGTTCTTC.

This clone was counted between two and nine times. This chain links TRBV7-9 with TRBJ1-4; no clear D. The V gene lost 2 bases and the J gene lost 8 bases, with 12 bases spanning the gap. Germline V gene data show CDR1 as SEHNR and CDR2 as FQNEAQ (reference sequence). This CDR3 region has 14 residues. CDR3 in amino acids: CASSLQLGGEKLFF. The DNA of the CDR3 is TGTGCCAGCAGCTTACAACTCGGAGGAGAAAAACTGTTTTTT.

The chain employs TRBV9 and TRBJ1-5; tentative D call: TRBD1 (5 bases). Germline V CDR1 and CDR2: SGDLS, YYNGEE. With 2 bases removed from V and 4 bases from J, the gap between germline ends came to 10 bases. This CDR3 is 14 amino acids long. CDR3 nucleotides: TGTGCCAGCAGCGTGGGACGGAATAATCAGCCCCAGCATTTT. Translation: CASSVGRNNQPQHF.

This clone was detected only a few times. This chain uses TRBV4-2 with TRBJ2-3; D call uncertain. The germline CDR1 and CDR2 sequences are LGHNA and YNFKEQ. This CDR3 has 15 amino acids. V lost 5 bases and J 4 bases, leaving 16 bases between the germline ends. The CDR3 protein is CASSLLFPRPDTQYF. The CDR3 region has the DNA TGTGCCAGCAGCTTACTATTTCCTAGACCAGATACGCAGTATTTT.

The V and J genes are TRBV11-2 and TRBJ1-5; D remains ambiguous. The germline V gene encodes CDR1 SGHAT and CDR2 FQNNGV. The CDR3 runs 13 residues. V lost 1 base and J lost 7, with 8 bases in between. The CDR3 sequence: CASSLGGRQPQHF. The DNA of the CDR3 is TGTGCCAGCAGCTTAGGAGGGAGGCAGCCCCAGCATTTT.

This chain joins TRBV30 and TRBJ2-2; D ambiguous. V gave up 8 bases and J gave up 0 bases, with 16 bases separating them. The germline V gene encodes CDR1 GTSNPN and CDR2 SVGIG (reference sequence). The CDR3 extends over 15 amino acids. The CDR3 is CAGLRGGANTGELFF. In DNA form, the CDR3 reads TGTGCCGGCCTCCGTGGCGGCGCGAACACCGGGGAGCTGTTTTTT.

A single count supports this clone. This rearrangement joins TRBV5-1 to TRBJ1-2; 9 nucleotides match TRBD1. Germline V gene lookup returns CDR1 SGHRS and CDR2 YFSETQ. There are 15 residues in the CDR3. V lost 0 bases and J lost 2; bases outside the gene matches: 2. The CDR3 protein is CASSLDRGQNYGYTF. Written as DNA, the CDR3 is TGCGCCAGCAGCTTGGACAGGGGGCAAAACTATGGCTACACCTTC.